Shown below are 11 T cell receptor beta chains from a single sample sequenced in a study of OX40 agonist ivuxolimab in advanced cancers. Measured with immunoSEQ multiplex PCR; TCRdb has only the in-frame clones, and not every one. This table has fewer than 90,000 clones, roughly 91% appearing once. The sequenced sample was CD4+ or CD8+ T cells sorted from blood, obtained in a trial of the OX40 agonist ivuxolimab. All receptors come from an adult with an advanced solid tumor such as melanoma, head and neck, liver or kidney cancer.

This clone was seen a single time. The CDR3 nucleotides are TGCGCCAGCAGCTTGGACCCCGGGGGCGGCACTGAAGCTTTCTTT. As protein: CASSLDPGGGTEAFF. The chain carries TRBV5-1 and TRBJ1-1; a possible D gene is TRBD1 (6 bases). With 0 bases removed from V and 4 bases from J, the gap between germline ends came to 13 bases. The CDR3 spans 15 residues. The germline V gene encodes CDR1 SGHRS and CDR2 YFSETQ. The complete variable domain, with remaining parts taken from reference TRBV5-1 and TRBJ1-1, reads KAGVTQTPRYLIKTRGQQVTLSCSPISGHRSVSWYQQTPGQGLQFLFEYFSETQRNKGNFPGRFSGRQFSNSRSEMNVSTLELGDSALYLCASSLDPGGGTEAFFGQGTRLTVV.

The rearrangement joins TRBV5-4 to TRBJ2-5, with D tentatively TRBD1 (6 bases). The DNA end favors TRBJ2-7, so the J call may be wrong. The CDR3 length is 14 residues. In germline, CDR1 is SGHNT, CDR2 YYREEE (reference sequence). CDR3 bases: TGTGCCAGCAGCTTGTGGCAGGGGTCTGACGAGCAGTACTTC. Protein product: CASSLWQGSDEQYF.

This clone is a singleton in its sample. The J gene is TRBJ2-7, the V gene TRBV10-2, with 9 bases lining up with TRBD2. V was clipped by 6 bases and J by 1 base; unmatched bases: 4. Germline V gene lookup returns CDR1 WSHSY and CDR2 SAAADI. CDR3 length: 14 residues. The CDR3 DNA reads TGCGCCAGCAGGGACCTAGCGGGGTCCTACGAGCAGTACTTC. Translated, it gives CASRDLAGSYEQYF.

The chain links TRBV5-1 to TRBJ1-6; perhaps TRBD1 as D (5 bases). Between the trimmed V and J ends, which lost 0 bases and 8 bases, there was a span of 21 bases. The CDR3 is 18 residues long. The germline V gene has CDR1 SGHRS and CDR2 YFSETQ. The CDR3 spells CASSLGGSTGTLDSPLHF. CDR3 nucleotides: TGCGCCAGCAGCTTGGGTGGTAGTACCGGGACCTTAGATTCACCCCTCCACTTT. The full variable domain, with the rest looked up from reference TRBV5-1 and TRBJ1-6, is KAGVTQTPRYLIKTRGQQVTLSCSPISGHRSVSWYQQTPGQGLQFLFEYFSETQRNKGNFPGRFSGRQFSNSRSEMNVSTLELGDSALYLCASSLGGSTGTLDSPLHFGNGTRLTVT.

The genes are TRBV7-6 and TRBJ1-1; D perhaps matches TRBD1 (6 bases). Trimming pared 5 bases from V and 0 bases from J, leaving 13 bases between. The CDR3 loop spans 15 amino acids. From germline, CDR1 is SGHVS and CDR2 FNYEAQ. CDR3 in amino acids: CASSSRGGLNTEAFF. CDR3 bases: TGTGCCAGCAGCAGTCGTGGGGGCTTGAACACTGAAGCTTTCTTT. Drawing the rest from reference TRBV7-6 and TRBJ1-1, the complete variable domain is GAGVSQSPRYKVTKRGQDVALRCDPISGHVSLYWYRQALGQGPEFLTYFNYEAQQDKSGLPNDRFSAERPEGSISTLTIQRTEQRDSAMYRCASSSRGGLNTEAFFGQGTRLTVV.

V is TRBV7-9 and J is TRBJ1-4; 11 nucleotides agree with TRBD1. The CDR3 spans 19 residues. Germline V gene data show CDR1 as SEHNR and CDR2 as FQNEAQ (reference sequence). V was clipped by 0 bases and J by 0 bases; unmatched bases: 6. CDR3 sequence reads: CASSLAGQGGPATNEKLFF. In DNA form, the CDR3 reads TGTGCCAGCAGCTTAGCGGGACAGGGGGGACCCGCAACTAATGAAAAACTGTTTTTT.

The chain employs TRBV11-2 and TRBJ2-1; D might be TRBD2 (6 bases). With 8 bases removed from V and 9 bases from J, the gap between germline ends came to 20 bases. Per germline, CDR1 SGHAT and CDR2 FQNNGV. This CDR3 has 14 residues. CDR3 in DNA: TGTGCCAGCCGGGACCCAGGGAGGTTCTTTGAGCAGTTCTTC. This codes for CASRDPGRFFEQFF.

The gene calls are TRBV7-3 and TRBJ2-1; no reliable D call. Trimming took 4 bases from V and 10 from J, leaving 14 bases between them. The CDR3 is made up of 13 amino acids. The V gene's germline CDR1 is SGHTA and CDR2 FQGTGA. This chain's CDR3 is CASSSNSGIEQFF. The CDR3, as DNA: TGTGCCAGCAGCTCAAACTCGGGTATAGAGCAGTTCTTC.

The CDR3 loop reads CASSLVRGSSNQPQHF. As DNA, the CDR3 is TGTGCCAGCAGCTTAGTTCGGGGTTCAAGCAATCAGCCCCAGCATTTT. V usage is TRBV7-9 and J usage is TRBJ1-5; D is unresolved. The germline V and J ends were trimmed by 1 base and 1 base, with 11 bases remaining between them. Germline V gene data show CDR1 as SEHNR and CDR2 as FQNEAQ (reference sequence). The CDR3 sequence is 16 residues long. The full variable domain, in which reference TRBV7-9 and TRBJ1-5 provide the parts outside the CDR3, is DTGVSQNPRHKITKRGQNVTFRCDPISEHNRLYWYRQTLGQGPEFLTYFQNEAQLEKSRLLSDRFSAERPKGSFSTLEIQRTEQGDSAMYLCASSLVRGSSNQPQHFGDGTRLSIL.

The chain combines TRBV25-1 with TRBJ1-2; possible D gene TRBD1, 6 bases. CDR1 and CDR2 (germline): MGHDK, SYGVNS. Trimming removed 4 bases from V and 0 bases from J, with 9 bases in between. CDR3 length: 14 residues. CDR3 bases: TGTGCCAGCAGTGCAGGGGCGGCTAACTATGGCTACACCTTC. This translates into CASSAGAANYGYTF.

For this clone: The junction shows a germline mismatch at one end, possibly a read error. CDR3 loop: CASSPPADRVKTEAFF. In DNA, the CDR3 is TGTGCCAGCTCACCACCGGCGGACAGGGTGAAAACTGAAGCTTTCTTT. The chain is built from TRBV18 and TRBJ1-1, with 8 bases fitting TRBD1. CDR1 is KGHSH, CDR2 LQKENI, per germline. The CDR3 loop spans 16 amino acids. Full variable domain (missing parts from reference TRBV18 and TRBJ1-1): NAGVMQNPRHLVRRRGQEARLRCSPMKGHSHVYWYRQLPEEGLKFMVYLQKENIIDESGMPKERFSAEFPKEGPSILRIQQVVRGDSAAYFCASSPPADRVKTEAFFGQGTRLTVV.